The subject of this entry is one TCR beta chain. What it binds is not known. These data belong to a study of CD4 T cells in relation to SARS-CoV-2 and coronaviruses. Study as a whole: TCR beta CDR3s were sequenced after roughly 10-day antigen culture of PBMCs.

The data were produced by immunoSEQ multiplex PCR, yet TCRdb's version contains in-frame clones alone and is incomplete. Among about 17,000 clones listed, around 80% were seen once. CD4+ T cells from unexposed donors were obtained before the COVID-19 pandemic (2011-2018). Isolation of CD4+ T cells took place after nine to ten days in culture. Approximately 2 million PBMCs per well were cultured with approximately 9.2 IU/ml IL-2. Half the medium was replaced with IL-2 medium on days 3 and 7. V was pared by 3 bases and J by 4 bases, with 10 bases between. The CDR3 runs to 13 residues. The germline CDR1 and CDR2 sequences are LGHDT and YNNKEL (reference sequence).

The rearrangement uses TRBV3-1 (or the pseudogene TRBV3-2) and TRBJ2-7; possibly TRBD2 for D (6 bases). Sequencing was done on a sample of CD4+ T cells from PBMCs, cultured in vitro. The clonotype was recovered from a human donor in good health. CDR3 residues: CASSQGLRYEQYF. DNA of the CDR3: TGTGCCAGCAGCCAGGGACTGAGATACGAGCAGTACTTC.